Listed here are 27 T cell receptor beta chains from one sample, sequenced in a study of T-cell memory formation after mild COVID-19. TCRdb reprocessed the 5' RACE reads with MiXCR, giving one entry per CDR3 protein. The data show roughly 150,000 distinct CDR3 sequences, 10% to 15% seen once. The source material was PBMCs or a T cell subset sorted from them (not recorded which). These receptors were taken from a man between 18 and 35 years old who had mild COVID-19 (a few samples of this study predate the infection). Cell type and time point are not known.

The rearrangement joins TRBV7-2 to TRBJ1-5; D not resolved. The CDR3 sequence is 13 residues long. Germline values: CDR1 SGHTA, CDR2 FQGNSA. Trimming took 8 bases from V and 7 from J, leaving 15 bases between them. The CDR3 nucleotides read TGTGCCAGCGGCAGCGGTCTTTCGCAGCCCCAGCATTTT. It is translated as CASGSGLSQPQHF.

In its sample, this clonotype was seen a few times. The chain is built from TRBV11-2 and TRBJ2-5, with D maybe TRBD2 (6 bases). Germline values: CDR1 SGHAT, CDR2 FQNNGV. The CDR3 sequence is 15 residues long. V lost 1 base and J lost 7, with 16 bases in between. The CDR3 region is CASSLGGGLGGTQYF. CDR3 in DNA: TGTGCCAGCAGCTTAGGGGGCGGACTGGGGGGGACCCAGTACTTC.

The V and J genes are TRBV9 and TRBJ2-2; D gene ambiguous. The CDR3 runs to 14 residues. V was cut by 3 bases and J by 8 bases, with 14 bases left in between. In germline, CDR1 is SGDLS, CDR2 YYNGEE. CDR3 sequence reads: CASSADPGGGELFF. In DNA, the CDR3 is TGTGCCAGCAGCGCGGACCCCGGTGGTGGGGAGCTGTTTTTT.

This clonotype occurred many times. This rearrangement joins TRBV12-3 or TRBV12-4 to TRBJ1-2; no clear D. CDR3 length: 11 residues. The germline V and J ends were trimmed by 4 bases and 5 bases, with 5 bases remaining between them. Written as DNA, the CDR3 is TGTGCCAGCAGTTCAGGTTATGGCTACACCTTC. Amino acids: CASSSGYGYTF.

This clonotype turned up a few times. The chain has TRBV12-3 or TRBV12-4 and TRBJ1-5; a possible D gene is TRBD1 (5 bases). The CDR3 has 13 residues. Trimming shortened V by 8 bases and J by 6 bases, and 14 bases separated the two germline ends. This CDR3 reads CASRGEGLQPQHF. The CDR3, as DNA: TGTGCCAGCCGGGGGGAGGGCCTTCAGCCCCAGCATTTT.

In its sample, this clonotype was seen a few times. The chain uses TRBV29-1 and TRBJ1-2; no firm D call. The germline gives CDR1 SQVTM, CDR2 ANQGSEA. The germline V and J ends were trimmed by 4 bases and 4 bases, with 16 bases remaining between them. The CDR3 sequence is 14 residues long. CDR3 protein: CSVVRSPSAYGYTF. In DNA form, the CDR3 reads TGCAGCGTTGTCAGGAGTCCGTCCGCCTATGGCTACACCTTC. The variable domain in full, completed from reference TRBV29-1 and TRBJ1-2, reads SAVISQKPSRDICQRGTSLTIQCQVDSQVTMMFWYRQQPGQSLTLIATANQGSEATYESGFVIDKFPISRPNLTFSTLTVSNMSPEDSSIYLCSVVRSPSAYGYTFGSGTRLTVV.

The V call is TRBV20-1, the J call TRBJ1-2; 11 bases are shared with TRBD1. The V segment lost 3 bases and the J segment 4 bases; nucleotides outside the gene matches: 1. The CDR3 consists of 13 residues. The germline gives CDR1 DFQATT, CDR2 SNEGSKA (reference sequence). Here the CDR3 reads CSASGTGGYGYTF. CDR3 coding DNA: TGCAGTGCTAGTGGGACAGGGGGCTATGGCTACACCTTC.

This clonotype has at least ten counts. DNA of the CDR3: TGTGCCAGCAGCTTGACTAGCCATGAGCAGTTCTTC. It is translated as CASSLTSHEQFF. J is TRBJ2-1 and V is TRBV7-2, with 7 nucleotides matching TRBD2. Germline CDR1 is SGHTA and CDR2 is FQGNSA. V trimming: 3 bases; J trimming: 8 bases; junction bases outside the gene matches: 1. The CDR3 spans 12 residues.

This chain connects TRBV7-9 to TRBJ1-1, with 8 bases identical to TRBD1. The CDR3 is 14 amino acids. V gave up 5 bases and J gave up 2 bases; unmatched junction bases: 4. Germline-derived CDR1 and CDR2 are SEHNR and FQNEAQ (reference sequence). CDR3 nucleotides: TGTGCCAGCAGCATCGGACAGGGAAACACTGAAGCTTTCTTT. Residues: CASSIGQGNTEAFF.

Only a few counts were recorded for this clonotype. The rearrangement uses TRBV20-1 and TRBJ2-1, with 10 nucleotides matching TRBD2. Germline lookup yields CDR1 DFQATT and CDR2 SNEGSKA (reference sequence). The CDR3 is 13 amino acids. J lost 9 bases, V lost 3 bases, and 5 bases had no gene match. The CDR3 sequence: CSARERGGTEQFF. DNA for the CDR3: TGCAGTGCTAGGGAGCGGGGGGGCACTGAGCAGTTCTTC.

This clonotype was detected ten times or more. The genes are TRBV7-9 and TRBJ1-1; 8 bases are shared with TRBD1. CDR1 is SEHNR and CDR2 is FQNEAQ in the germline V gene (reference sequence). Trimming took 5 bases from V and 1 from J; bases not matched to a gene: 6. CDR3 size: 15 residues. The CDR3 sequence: CASSPSGTGNTEAFF. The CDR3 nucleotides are TGTGCCAGCAGCCCATCCGGGACAGGGAACACTGAAGCTTTCTTT.

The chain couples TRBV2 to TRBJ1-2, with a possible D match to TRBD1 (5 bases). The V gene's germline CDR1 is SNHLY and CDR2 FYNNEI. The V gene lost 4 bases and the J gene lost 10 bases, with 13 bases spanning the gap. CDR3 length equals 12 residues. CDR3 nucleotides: TGTGCCAGCAGTGGGGCAGGGAAATACTACACCTTC. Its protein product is CASSGAGKYYTF.

This CDR3 reads CASSLDASGAGYTF. CDR3 coding DNA: TGCGCCAGCAGCTTGGACGCGTCGGGGGCTGGCTACACCTTC. This chain connects TRBV5-1 to TRBJ1-2, with D perhaps matching TRBD1 (6 bases). V lost 0 bases and J 7 bases, leaving 13 bases between the germline ends. Germline assignment: CDR1 SGHRS and CDR2 YFSETQ. The CDR3 contains 14 residues. Filled out from reference TRBV5-1 and TRBJ1-2, the complete variable domain reads KAGVTQTPRYLIKTRGQQVTLSCSPISGHRSVSWYQQTPGQGLQFLFEYFSETQRNKGNFPGRFSGRQFSNSRSEMNVSTLELGDSALYLCASSLDASGAGYTFGSGTRLTVV.

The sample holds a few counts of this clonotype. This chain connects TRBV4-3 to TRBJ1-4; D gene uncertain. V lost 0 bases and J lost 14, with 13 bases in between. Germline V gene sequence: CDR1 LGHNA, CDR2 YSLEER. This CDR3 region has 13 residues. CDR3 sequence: CASSQDMGMRLFF. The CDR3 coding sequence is TGCGCCAGCAGCCAAGATATGGGGATGAGGCTGTTTTTT.

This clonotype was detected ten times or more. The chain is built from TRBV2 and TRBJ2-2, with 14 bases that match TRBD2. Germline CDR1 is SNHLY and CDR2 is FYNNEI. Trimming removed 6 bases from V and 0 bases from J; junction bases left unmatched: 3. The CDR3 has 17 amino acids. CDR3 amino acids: CASSEGLAGANTGELFF. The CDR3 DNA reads TGTGCCAGCAGCGAGGGACTAGCGGGGGCGAACACCGGGGAGCTGTTTTTT.

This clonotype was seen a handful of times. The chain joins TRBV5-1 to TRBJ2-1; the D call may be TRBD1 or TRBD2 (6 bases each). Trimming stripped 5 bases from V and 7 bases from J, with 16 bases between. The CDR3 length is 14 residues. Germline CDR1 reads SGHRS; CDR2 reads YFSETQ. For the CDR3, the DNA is TGCGCCAGCAGGTGGTCGGGGGCGTATAATGAGCAGTTCTTC. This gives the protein CASRWSGAYNEQFF. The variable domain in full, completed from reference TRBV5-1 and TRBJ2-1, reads KAGVTQTPRYLIKTRGQQVTLSCSPISGHRSVSWYQQTPGQGLQFLFEYFSETQRNKGNFPGRFSGRQFSNSRSEMNVSTLELGDSALYLCASRWSGAYNEQFFGPGTRLTVL.

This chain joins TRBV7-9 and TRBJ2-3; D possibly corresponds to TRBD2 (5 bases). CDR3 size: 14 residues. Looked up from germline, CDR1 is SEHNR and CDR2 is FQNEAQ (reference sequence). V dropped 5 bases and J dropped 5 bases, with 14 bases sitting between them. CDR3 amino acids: CASSHTAAGDTQYF. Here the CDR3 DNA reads TGTGCCAGCAGCCATACCGCTGCGGGAGATACGCAGTATTTT.

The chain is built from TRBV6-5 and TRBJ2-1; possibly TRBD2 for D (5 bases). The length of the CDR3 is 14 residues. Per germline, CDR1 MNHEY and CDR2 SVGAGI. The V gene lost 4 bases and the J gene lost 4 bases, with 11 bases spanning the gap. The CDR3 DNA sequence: TGTGCCAGCAGTTCTCGAGAGGGTTACAATGAGCAGTTCTTC. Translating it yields CASSSREGYNEQFF.

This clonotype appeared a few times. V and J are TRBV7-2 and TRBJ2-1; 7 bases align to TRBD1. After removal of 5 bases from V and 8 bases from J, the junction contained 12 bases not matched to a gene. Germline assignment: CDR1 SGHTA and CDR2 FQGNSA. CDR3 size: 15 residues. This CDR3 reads CASSVTGTVGDEQFF. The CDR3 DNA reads TGTGCCAGCAGCGTCACCGGGACAGTGGGCGATGAGCAGTTCTTC.

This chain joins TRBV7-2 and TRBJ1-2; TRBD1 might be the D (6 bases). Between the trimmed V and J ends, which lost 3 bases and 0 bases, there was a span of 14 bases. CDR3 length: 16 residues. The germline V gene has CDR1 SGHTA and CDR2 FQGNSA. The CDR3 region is CASSFYRVPANYGYTF. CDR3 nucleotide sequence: TGTGCCAGCAGCTTTTACAGGGTTCCGGCTAACTATGGCTACACCTTC.

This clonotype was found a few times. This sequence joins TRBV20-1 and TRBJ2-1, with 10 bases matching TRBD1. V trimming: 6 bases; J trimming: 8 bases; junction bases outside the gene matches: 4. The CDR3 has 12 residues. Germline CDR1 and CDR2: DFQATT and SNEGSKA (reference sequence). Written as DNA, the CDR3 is TGCAGTGCACGGGACAGGGGCGATGAGCAGTTCTTC. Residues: CSARDRGDEQFF.

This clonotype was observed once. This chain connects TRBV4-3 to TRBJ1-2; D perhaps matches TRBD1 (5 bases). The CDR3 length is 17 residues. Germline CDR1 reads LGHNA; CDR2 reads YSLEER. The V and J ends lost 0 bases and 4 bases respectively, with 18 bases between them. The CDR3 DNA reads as TGCGCCAGCAGCCAAGAGTTTTCCCCCAGGGCCGGCTATGGCTACACCTTC. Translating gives CASSQEFSPRAGYGYTF.

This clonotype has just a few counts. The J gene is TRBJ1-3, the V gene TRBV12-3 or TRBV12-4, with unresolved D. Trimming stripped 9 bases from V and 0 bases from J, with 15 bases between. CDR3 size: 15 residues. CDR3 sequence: CASARAVTSGNTIYF. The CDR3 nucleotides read TGTGCCAGTGCCAGAGCAGTCACCTCTGGAAACACCATATATTTT.

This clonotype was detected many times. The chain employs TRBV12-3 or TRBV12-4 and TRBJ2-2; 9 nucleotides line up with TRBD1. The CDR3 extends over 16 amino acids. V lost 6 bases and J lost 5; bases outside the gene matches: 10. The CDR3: CASSRQLGQGTGELFF. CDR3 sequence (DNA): TGTGCCAGCAGCAGACAATTAGGACAGGGGACCGGGGAGCTGTTTTTT.

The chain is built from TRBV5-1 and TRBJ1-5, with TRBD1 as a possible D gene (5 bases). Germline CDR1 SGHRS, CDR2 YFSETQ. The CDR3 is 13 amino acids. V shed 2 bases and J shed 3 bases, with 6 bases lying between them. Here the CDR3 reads CASSFGANQPQHF. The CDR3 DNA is TGCGCCAGCAGCTTTGGGGCCAATCAGCCCCAGCATTTT.

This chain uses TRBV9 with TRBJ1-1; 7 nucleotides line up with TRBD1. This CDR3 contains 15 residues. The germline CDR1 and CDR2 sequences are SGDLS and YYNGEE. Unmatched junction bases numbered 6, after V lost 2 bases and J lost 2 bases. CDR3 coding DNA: TGTGCCAGCAGCGTGACGACAGGGCTTAACACTGAAGCTTTCTTT. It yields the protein CASSVTTGLNTEAFF.

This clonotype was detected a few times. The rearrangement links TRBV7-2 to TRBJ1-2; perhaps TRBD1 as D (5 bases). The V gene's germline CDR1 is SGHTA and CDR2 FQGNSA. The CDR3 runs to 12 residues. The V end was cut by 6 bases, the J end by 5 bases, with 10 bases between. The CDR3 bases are TGTGCCAGCAGTGTCAGGGAATATGGCTACACCTTC. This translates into CASSVREYGYTF.